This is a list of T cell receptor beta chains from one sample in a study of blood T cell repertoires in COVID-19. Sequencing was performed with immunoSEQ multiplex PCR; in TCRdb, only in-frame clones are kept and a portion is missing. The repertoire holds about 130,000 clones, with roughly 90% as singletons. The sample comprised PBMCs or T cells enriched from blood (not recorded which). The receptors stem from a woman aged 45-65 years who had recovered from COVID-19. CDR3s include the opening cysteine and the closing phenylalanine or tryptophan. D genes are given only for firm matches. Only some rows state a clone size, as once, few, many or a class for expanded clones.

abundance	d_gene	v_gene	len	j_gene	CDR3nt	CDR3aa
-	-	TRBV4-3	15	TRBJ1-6	TGCGCCAGCAGCCAAGATATTTTAACACCCGAGGCCCTCCACTTT	CASSQDILTPEALHF
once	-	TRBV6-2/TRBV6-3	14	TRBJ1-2	TGTGCCAGCAGCAGAACAGGGAACCACTATGGCTACACCTTC	CASSRTGNHYGYTF
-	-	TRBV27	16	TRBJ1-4	TGTGCCAGCAGTTTATTTTTCCAGGCAACTAATGAAAAACTGTTTTTT	CASSLFFQATNEKLFF
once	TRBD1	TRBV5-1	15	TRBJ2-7	TGCGCCAGCAGCTTGGGACAGGGGGTGCGCTACGAGCAGTACTTC	CASSLGQGVRYEQYF
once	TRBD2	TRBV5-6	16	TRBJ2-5	TGTGCCAGCAGCTTGGCCTACGCGGGGGGCGGTGAGACCCAGTACTTC	CASSLAYAGGGETQYF
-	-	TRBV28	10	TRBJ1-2	TGTGCCAGCAGTTCTGTCGGCTACACCTTC	CASSSVGYTF
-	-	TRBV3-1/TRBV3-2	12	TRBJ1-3	TGTGCCAGCAGAACTGCTGGAAACACCATATATTTT	CASRTAGNTIYF
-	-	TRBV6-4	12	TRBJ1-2	TGTGCCAGCAGTGACTCCTACTATGGCTACACCTTC	CASSDSYYGYTF
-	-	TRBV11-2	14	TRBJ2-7	TGTGCCAGCGGCTTATTGGAGGGCGGGTACGAGCAGTACTTC	CASGLLEGGYEQYF
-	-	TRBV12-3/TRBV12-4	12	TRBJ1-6	TGTGCCAGCAGTTCCCCGAGTTCACCCCTCCACTTT	CASSSPSSPLHF
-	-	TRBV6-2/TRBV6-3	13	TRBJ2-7	TGTGCCAGCAGCCGCGGGTCTTACTACGAGCAGTACTTC	CASSRGSYYEQYF
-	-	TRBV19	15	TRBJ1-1	TGTGCCAGTAGTATTAGTCAAAACTACGGCACTGAAGCTTTCTTT	CASSISQNYGTEAFF
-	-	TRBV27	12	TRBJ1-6	TGTGCCAGCAGTTATTTCAGTTCACCCCTCCACTTT	CASSYFSSPLHF
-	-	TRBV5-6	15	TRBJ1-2	TGTGCCAGCAGCTTTGGGGGGAGGCCTAACTATGGCTACACCTTC	CASSFGGRPNYGYTF
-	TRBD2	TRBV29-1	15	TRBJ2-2	TGCAGCGTCGCTGTAGCGGGGGAGAACACCGGGGAGCTGTTTTTT	CSVAVAGENTGELFF
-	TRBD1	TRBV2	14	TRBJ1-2	TGTGCCAGCAGTCCGGACAGGGTAGACTATGGCTACACCTTC	CASSPDRVDYGYTF
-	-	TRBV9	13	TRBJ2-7	TGTGCCAGCAGCGTAGCCCCGGGGTACGAGCAGTACTTC	CASSVAPGYEQYF
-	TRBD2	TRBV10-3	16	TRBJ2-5	TGTGCCATCAAGAGAGGGACTAGCGGAGAACAAGAGACCCAGTACTTC	CAIKRGTSGEQETQYF
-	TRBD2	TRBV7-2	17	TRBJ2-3	TGTGCCAGCAGCTTAGCGCCTAGCGGGGGGGCTGGAGATACGCAGTATTTT	CASSLAPSGGAGDTQYF
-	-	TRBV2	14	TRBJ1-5	TGTGCCAGCAGGCAGGGGCTTAGCAATCAGCCCCAGCATTTT	CASRQGLSNQPQHF
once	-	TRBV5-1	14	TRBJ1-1	TGCGCCAGCAGCTTGGGCAGGGTGAACACTGAAGCTTTCTTT	CASSLGRVNTEAFF
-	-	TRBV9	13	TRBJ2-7	TGTGCCAGCAGCGTATTCGACTTCTACGAGCAGTACTTC	CASSVFDFYEQYF
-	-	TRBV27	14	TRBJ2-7	TGTGCCAGCAAATCAGCTGGGGCCGCCTACGAGCAGTACTTC	CASKSAGAAYEQYF
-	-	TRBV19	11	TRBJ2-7	TGTGCCAGTAGACAGGGTTACGAGCAGTACTTC	CASRQGYEQYF
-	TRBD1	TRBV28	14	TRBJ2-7	TGTGCCAGCAGTGACTACAGGGGGCCAAACGAGCAGTACTTC	CASSDYRGPNEQYF
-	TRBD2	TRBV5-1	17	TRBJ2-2	TGCGCCAGCAGCCTGCTAGCGGGACTGGGAAACACCGGGGAGCTGTTTTTT	CASSLLAGLGNTGELFF
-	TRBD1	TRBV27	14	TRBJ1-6	TGTGCCAGCAGTAACACAGGGGGTAATTCACCCCTCCACTTT	CASSNTGGNSPLHF
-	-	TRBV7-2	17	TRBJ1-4	TGTGCCAGCAGCTGGGCGGTGGGGGGGGAAACTAATGAAAAACTGTTTTTT	CASSWAVGGETNEKLFF
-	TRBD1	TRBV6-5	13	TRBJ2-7	TGTGCCAGCAGCCCCAGGGGGCCATACGAGCAGTACTTC	CASSPRGPYEQYF
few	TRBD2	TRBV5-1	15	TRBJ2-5	TGCGCCAGCAGCTTAGCCGGGACTACCCAAGAGACCCAGTACTTC	CASSLAGTTQETQYF
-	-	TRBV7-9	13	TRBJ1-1	TGTGCCAGCAGCCAATCCGCTCCCGGGGAAGCTTTCTTT	CASSQSAPGEAFF
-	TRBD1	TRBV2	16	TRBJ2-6	TGTGCCAGCAGGACGGACAGGGGTTCTGGGGCCAACGTCCTGACTTTC	CASRTDRGSGANVLTF
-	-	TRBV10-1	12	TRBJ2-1	TGCGCCAGCAGTGGGCAATACAATGAGCAGTTCTTC	CASSGQYNEQFF
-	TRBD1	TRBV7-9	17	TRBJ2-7	TGTGCCAGCAGCCCGCAGCGCCGGGACAGGGGATCCTACGAGCAGTACTTC	CASSPQRRDRGSYEQYF
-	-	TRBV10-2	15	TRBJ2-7	TGCGCCAGCAGAGCCCGGGAACTTGGGAATAACGAGCAGTACTTC	CASRARELGNNEQYF
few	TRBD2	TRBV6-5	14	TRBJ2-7	TGTGCCAGCATTCCGGGGGGTTTCCGCGGAGAGCAGTACTTC	CASIPGGFRGEQYF
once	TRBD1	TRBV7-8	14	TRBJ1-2	TGTGCCAGCAGCCGGGACAGGGGGAACTATGGCTACACCTTC	CASSRDRGNYGYTF
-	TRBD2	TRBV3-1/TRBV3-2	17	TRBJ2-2	TGTGCCAGCAGCCGTGGACTAGCGGGGGCCGGGGCCGGGGAGCTGTTTTTT	CASSRGLAGAGAGELFF
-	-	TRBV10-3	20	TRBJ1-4	TGTGCCATCAGTGACCCGTCGGATTGGGGGGTTGATTCCGGTAATGAAAAACTGTTTTTT	CAISDPSDWGVDSGNEKLFF
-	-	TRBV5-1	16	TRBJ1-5	TGCGCCAGCAGTGGGACAAAAAGAAGTAGCAATCAGCCCCAGCATTTT	CASSGTKRSSNQPQHF
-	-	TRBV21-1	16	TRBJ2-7	TGTGCCAGCAGCAGCCCCCGCCGGGACAGAGCCTACGAGCAGTACTTC	CASSSPRRDRAYEQYF
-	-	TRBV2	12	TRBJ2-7	TGTGCCTCAGGTTGGACTTACTACGAGCAGTACTTC	CASGWTYYEQYF
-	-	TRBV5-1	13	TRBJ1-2	TGCGCCAGCAGCTTGGAAGCGGCTATCGGCTACACCTTC	CASSLEAAIGYTF
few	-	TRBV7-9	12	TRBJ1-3	TGTGCCAGCAGTAGATCTGGAAACACCATATATTTT	CASSRSGNTIYF
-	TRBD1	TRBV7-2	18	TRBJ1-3	TGTGCCAGCAGGCCTTGGATCGAGACAGGGGAGGGTGGAAACACCATATATTTT	CASRPWIETGEGGNTIYF
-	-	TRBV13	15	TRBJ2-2	TGTGCCAGCAGCTTAGGCGGGGTCAGCACCGGGGAGCTGTTTTTT	CASSLGGVSTGELFF
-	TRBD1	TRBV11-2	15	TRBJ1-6	TGTGCCAGCAGCTACGCCGGGACAGGGACTTCACCCCTCCACTTT	CASSYAGTGTSPLHF
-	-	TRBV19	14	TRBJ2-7	TGTGCCAGTAGTATTGGTACGGGGTTCTACGAGCAGTACTTC	CASSIGTGFYEQYF
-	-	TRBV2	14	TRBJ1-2	TGTGCCAGCAGCCCCTCCCTGGCAGATTATGGCTACACCTTC	CASSPSLADYGYTF